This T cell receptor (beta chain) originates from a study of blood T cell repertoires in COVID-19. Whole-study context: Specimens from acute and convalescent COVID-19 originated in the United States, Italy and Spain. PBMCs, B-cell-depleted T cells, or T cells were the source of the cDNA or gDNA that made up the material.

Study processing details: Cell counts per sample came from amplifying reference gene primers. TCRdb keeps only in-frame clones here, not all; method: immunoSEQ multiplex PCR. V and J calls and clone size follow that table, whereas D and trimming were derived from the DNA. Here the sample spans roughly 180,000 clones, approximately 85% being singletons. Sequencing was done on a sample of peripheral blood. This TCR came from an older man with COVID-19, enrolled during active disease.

The CDR3 sequence: CASRFDGTGRDGYTF. CDR3 DNA: TGTGCCAGCAGATTTGATGGGACAGGGAGAGATGGCTACACCTTC. The genes are TRBV28 and TRBJ1-2; 9 bases are shared with TRBD1. The length of the CDR3 is 15 residues. Germline V CDR1 and CDR2: MDHEN, SYDVKM. J lost 6 bases, V lost 6 bases, and 11 bases had no gene match.